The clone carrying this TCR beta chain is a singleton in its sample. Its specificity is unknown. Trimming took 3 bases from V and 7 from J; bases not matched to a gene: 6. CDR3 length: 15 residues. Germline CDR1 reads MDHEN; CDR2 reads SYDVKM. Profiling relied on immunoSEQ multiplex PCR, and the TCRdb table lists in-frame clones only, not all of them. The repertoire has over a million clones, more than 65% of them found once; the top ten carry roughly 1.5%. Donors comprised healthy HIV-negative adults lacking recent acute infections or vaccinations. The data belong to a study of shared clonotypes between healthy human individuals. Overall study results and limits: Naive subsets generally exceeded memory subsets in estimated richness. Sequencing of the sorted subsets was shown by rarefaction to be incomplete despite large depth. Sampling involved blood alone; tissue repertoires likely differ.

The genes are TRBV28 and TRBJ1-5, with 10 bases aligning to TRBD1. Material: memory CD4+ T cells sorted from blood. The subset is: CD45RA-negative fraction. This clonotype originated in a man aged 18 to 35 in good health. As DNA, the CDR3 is TGTGCCAGCAGTTTGACAGGGGGCATAGGGCAGCCCCAGCATTTT. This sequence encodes CASSLTGGIGQPQHF.